The T cell receptor (beta chain) described here comes from a study of blood T cell repertoires in COVID-19. The CDR3 runs to 19 residues. In the authors' methods: The authors estimated nucleated cell counts from reference gene primer amplification. Profiled with immunoSEQ multiplex PCR; TCRdb holds only in-frame clones, not every one. The V and J calls and clone size come from that table; D and trimming were worked out from the DNA. The data contain roughly 150,000 clones, over 75% of them singletons. The source material was PBMCs or T cells enriched from blood (not recorded which). The receptor's source is a man between 50 and 59 years old in a cohort exposed to, infected with or recovered from COVID-19 (not recorded which). V usage is TRBV21-1 and J usage is TRBJ2-7; the table's D call, TRBD1, was not checked against the DNA. TRBV21-1 is a documented pseudogene. CDR3 sequence: CASSKVQDWGPQSYYEQYF. CDR3 coding DNA: TGTGCCAGCAGCAAAGTACAGGACTGGGGGCCCCAATCATACTACGAGCAGTACTTC.